This is a list of T cell receptor beta chains from one sample in a study of cytomegalovirus exposure and HLA in healthy donors. Assay used: immunoSEQ multiplex PCR; TCRdb lists only in-frame clones, some missing. This table holds 90,000 to 150,000 clones, 70% to 80% found once. The sequenced material came from PBMCs. All receptors come from a man between 50 and 59 years old in good health and CMV-seropositive. The CDR3 runs from the conserved cysteine through the conserved F or W. D genes are given only for firm matches.

CDR3nt,CDR3aa,d_gene,v_gene,j_gene
TGTGCCAGCAGAGCCCTAGGGGCAGCTGAAGCTTTCTTT,CASRALGAAEAFF,-,TRBV9,TRBJ1-1
TGTGCCAGCAGTCCAGGGGGCTCCGGGGGGAACACTGAAGCTTTCTTT,CASSPGGSGGNTEAFF,TRBD1,TRBV28,TRBJ1-1
TGTGCCAGCAGCCAAGATATCGGGGAAGCCACAGATACGCAGTATTTT,CASSQDIGEATDTQYF,-,TRBV4-2,TRBJ2-3
TGCGCCAGCAGCGACGACTCAAACGAGCAGTACTTC,CASSDDSNEQYF,-,TRBV5-1,TRBJ2-7
TGTGCCAGCTCCTCTTGGGACAGGAGGGGCGAGCAGTACTTC,CASSSWDRRGEQYF,TRBD1,TRBV18,TRBJ2-7
TGTGCCAGCAGCCCCAAGGGACTAGCGGCTACCTACAATGAGCAGTTCTTC,CASSPKGLAATYNEQFF,TRBD2,TRBV5-6,TRBJ2-1
TGTGCCAGCACTAGGGCGGAAGGGGTGGGGGGCTACACCTTC,CASTRAEGVGGYTF,-,TRBV6-5,TRBJ1-2
TGTGCCAGCAGCTTCACAGTAAACACTGAAGCTTTCTTT,CASSFTVNTEAFF,-,TRBV7-2,TRBJ1-1
TGCGCCAGCACCCGGGAGAGGACCGGGGAGCTGTTTTTT,CASTRERTGELFF,-,TRBV5-1,TRBJ2-2
TGCAGCGCAAGTCGGGACTCTCTCTACGAGCAGTACTTC,CSASRDSLYEQYF,-,TRBV29-1,TRBJ2-7
TGTGCCAGCTCCCAGGGGCAGGGGGCTTTTCCTGACACCTTC,CASSQGQGAFPDTF,TRBD1,TRBV9,TRBJ1-2
TGCGCCAGCATCGGTAGCTTAAATGGGGAGCAGTACTTC,CASIGSLNGEQYF,-,TRBV10-1,TRBJ2-7
TGTGCCAGCAGCCCCCTCCGAGGCTCTAGCTCCTACGAGCAGTACTTC,CASSPLRGSSSYEQYF,-,TRBV11-3,TRBJ2-7
TGTGCCAGCAGTTTAAGGGGATGGGACTATGGCTACACCTTC,CASSLRGWDYGYTF,-,TRBV27,TRBJ1-2
TGTGCCAGCAGCTGGGACAGGGGACGTGCGGGTAATTCACCCCTCCACTTT,CASSWDRGRAGNSPLHF,TRBD1,TRBV5-5,TRBJ1-6
TGTGCCAGCAGTGAAGCCTATTACAGGGTTGGTGGCTACACCTTC,CASSEAYYRVGGYTF,-,TRBV6-1,TRBJ1-2
TGTGCCAGCAGTTTTCGGGACAGGGTTTCGGGTGGCTACACCTTC,CASSFRDRVSGGYTF,TRBD1,TRBV27,TRBJ1-2
TGTGCCAGCAGCCCAGGTTGGTTTCGGGACAGGGACTACGAGCAGTACTTC,CASSPGWFRDRDYEQYF,TRBD1,TRBV5-4,TRBJ2-7
TGTGCCAGCACCCTCATGACAGGGGTGACCACAGATACGCAGTATTTT,CASTLMTGVTTDTQYF,TRBD1,TRBV11-3,TRBJ2-3
TGCGCCAGCAGCTTCACAGGGGAGGATGGCTACACCTTC,CASSFTGEDGYTF,TRBD1,TRBV5-1,TRBJ1-2
TGTGCCAGCAGTTTTAGCGAGGTAACTGGGGCCAACGTCCTGACTTTC,CASSFSEVTGANVLTF,-,TRBV28,TRBJ2-6
TGCGCCAGCAGAACCCTCGGTGGGGGGGGATACGAGCAGTACTTC,CASRTLGGGGYEQYF,TRBD2,TRBV5-1,TRBJ2-7